Listed below are T cell receptor beta chains from one sample, sequenced in a study of blood T cells in healthy people across ages. TCRdb re-called the 5' RACE reads through MiXCR, storing one row per CDR3 protein. The sample has 710,000 or so distinct CDR3 sequences, around a fifth seen once; the top ten hold roughly a fifth. Material for sequencing was blood. The receptor source for this set is a man between 65 and 79 years old in good health. Both conserved end residues are part of each CDR3. D genes are given only for firm matches. A clone size is listed for some rows: how often the clone was seen (once, few, many), or a class if it is expanded.

TRBJ2-2 | 13 | NA | TRBV12-3/TRBV12-4 | NA | CASSYLVVGELFF | TGTGCCAGCAGTTACTTAGTGGTCGGGGAGCTGTTTTTT
TRBJ1-5 | 14 | few | TRBV9 | NA | CASSVGVGNQPQHF | TGTGCCAGCAGCGTAGGTGTGGGCAATCAGCCCCAGCATTTT
TRBJ1-4 | 14 | NA | TRBV5-4 | TRBD1 | CAGSKDRRGEKLFF | TGTGCCGGGTCTAAGGACAGGAGGGGTGAAAAACTGTTTTTT
TRBJ1-5 | 15 | NA | TRBV18 | NA | CASSFTGLSNQPQHF | TGTGCCAGCTCATTCACAGGCCTAAGCAATCAGCCCCAGCATTTT
TRBJ2-5 | 17 | NA | TRBV5-1 | TRBD2 | CASSLDRTSGDQETQYF | TGCGCCAGCAGCTTGGACAGGACTAGCGGGGACCAAGAGACCCAGTACTTC
TRBJ1-2 | 17 | few | TRBV7-6 | NA | CASSLSENLGGFYGYTF | TGTGCCAGCAGCTTGAGTGAGAACCTTGGAGGATTCTATGGCTACACCTTC
TRBJ1-1 | 15 | NA | TRBV7-2 | NA | CASSLARQRNTEAFF | TGTGCCAGCAGCTTAGCTAGGCAGAGGAACACTGAAGCTTTCTTT
TRBJ1-2 | 12 | NA | TRBV6-2/TRBV6-3 | NA | CASSYSAYGYTF | TGTGCCAGCAGTTACTCTGCGTATGGCTACACCTTC
TRBJ2-5 | 18 | NA | TRBV7-2 | NA | CASSLRPGGPGGQETQYF | TGTGCCAGCAGCTTAAGACCTGGGGGTCCAGGGGGGCAAGAGACCCAGTACTTC
TRBJ2-1 | 15 | NA | TRBV5-1 | TRBD2 | CASTATSVPYNEQFF | TGCGCCAGCACCGCGACTAGCGTACCCTACAATGAGCAGTTCTTC
TRBJ2-7 | 14 | many | TRBV5-1 | NA | CASSLVQGGYEQYF | TGTGCCAGCAGTTTAGTTCAGGGCGGGTACGAGCAGTACTTC
TRBJ2-5 | 14 | few | TRBV5-1 | NA | CASSWTNLGETQYF | TGCGCCAGCAGCTGGACAAACCTGGGGGAGACCCAGTACTTC
TRBJ2-3 | 17 | few | TRBV20-1 | TRBD2 | CSADAREAGAGTDTQYF | TGCAGTGCTGATGCCAGGGAAGCGGGAGCCGGCACAGATACGCAGTATTTT
TRBJ2-1 | 14 | NA | TRBV7-9 | NA | CASSPVGGFNEQFF | TGTGCCAGCAGCCCCGTGGGCGGTTTTAATGAGCAGTTCTTC
TRBJ1-5 | 14 | few | TRBV10-3 | NA | CAISVAADNQPQHF | TGTGCCATCAGTGTTGCCGCGGACAATCAGCCCCAGCATTTT
TRBJ1-3 | 15 | few | TRBV18 | NA | CASSQGRSSGNTIYF | TGTGCCAGCTCACAGGGACGGTCTTCTGGAAACACCATATATTTT
TRBJ2-1 | 16 | NA | TRBV6-1 | NA | CASSTRGHGTYNEQFF | TGTGCCAGCAGTACACGGGGACACGGGACCTACAATGAGCAGTTCTTC
TRBJ2-5 | 14 | NA | TRBV10-3 | NA | CAIRDGQTQETQYF | TGTGCCATCAGAGACGGACAGACCCAAGAGACCCAGTACTTC